This paragraph reports one T cell receptor (beta chain). What this receptor recognizes is not known. No per-base quality is available; no much larger clone lies one base away. TCRbeta CDR3 regions were amplified from genomic DNA using the immunoSEQ Assay, a bias-controlled multiplex PCR. The authors' analysis ran thus. Within the assay, amplification of reference gene primers was used to estimate how many nucleated cells each sample contained. Sequence reads were collapsed and filtered to measure the absolute abundance of every unique TCRbeta CDR3 rearrangement. For each sample, productive Simpson clonality was calculated as the square root of Simpson's diversity index over productive rearrangements. TCRdb stores this immuneACCESS table with in-frame sequences only. Part of the clones is absent; in the studies checked, under half of the shortfall reflects unresolved V genes, and no reason is known for the rest. The V and J calls and clone size were taken over from that table, and D and trimming were inferred from the DNA. This sample comprises some 700,000 clones, over 80% of them detected only once. The ten largest make up over 0.2% of the sample.

This entry comes from a study of blood T cell repertoires in COVID-19 (dated by TCRdb to the early 2020s). The study in broad terms: The collaborator samples originated in the United States, Italy and Spain and spanned the acute and convalescent phases of COVID-19. The repertoires were released in a freely available public database meant as a resource for research on the immune response to SARS-CoV-2. HLA class I and class II types, where available, came from metadata supplied by the sample provider rather than from assay-based typing. The samples were drawn from the first 160 participants of the ongoing ImmuneRACE study and from about 1,200 subjects provided by 6 global collaborators. A de-identified subject ID, COVID-19 status, age in years and sex were almost always included in the sample metadata. Subjects who had been exposed to COVID-19, were actively infected with it, or had recovered from it provided the deeply sampled blood TCRbeta repertoires that made up the dataset. The prospective study material was composed of cDNA or gDNA derived from T cells, B-cell-depleted T cells, or PBMCs.

Beyond this particular receptor, the publication reports: The amount of clinical and demographic metadata varied by source and participant and was provided uncurated.

The collaborating institutions used their own protocols to collect whole blood in K2EDTA tubes. For TCRbeta analysis, collaborators shipped samples in one of three forms: frozen whole blood, isolated PBMCs, or DNA extracted from either of those sample types. The sequenced sample consisted of peripheral blood. The TCR was taken from a woman younger than 30 with acute or convalescent COVID-19.

The sequence in DNA is TGTGCCAGCAGCTTACGGGGGGGCGAAAACACCATATATTTT. Translated, this is CASSLRGGENTIYF. Recombination linked TRBV7-2 to TRBJ1-3; possibly the D gene is TRBD1, per 6 matching bases. V is clipped by 2 bases and J by 6 bases, and the sequence between their germline boundaries is 11 bases long. From the cysteine through the phenylalanine, the CDR3 covers 14 amino acids. Only CDR3 DNA remains: 42 bases, in frame from the first base. For CDR1 and CDR2, the germline V gene lists SGHTA and FQGNSA.